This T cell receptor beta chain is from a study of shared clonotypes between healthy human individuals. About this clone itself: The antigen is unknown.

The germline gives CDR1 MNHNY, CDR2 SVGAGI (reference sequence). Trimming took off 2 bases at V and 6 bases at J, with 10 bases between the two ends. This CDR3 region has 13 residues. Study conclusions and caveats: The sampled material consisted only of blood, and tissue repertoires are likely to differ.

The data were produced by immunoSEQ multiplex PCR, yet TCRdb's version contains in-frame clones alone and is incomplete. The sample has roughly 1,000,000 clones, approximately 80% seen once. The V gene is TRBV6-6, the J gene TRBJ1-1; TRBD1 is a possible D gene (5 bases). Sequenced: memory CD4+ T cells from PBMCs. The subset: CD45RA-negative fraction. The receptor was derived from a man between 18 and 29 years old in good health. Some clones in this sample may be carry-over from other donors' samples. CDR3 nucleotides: TGTGCCAGCAGTTACCAGGGCGGCCCTGAAGCTTTCTTT. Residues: CASSYQGGPEAFF.